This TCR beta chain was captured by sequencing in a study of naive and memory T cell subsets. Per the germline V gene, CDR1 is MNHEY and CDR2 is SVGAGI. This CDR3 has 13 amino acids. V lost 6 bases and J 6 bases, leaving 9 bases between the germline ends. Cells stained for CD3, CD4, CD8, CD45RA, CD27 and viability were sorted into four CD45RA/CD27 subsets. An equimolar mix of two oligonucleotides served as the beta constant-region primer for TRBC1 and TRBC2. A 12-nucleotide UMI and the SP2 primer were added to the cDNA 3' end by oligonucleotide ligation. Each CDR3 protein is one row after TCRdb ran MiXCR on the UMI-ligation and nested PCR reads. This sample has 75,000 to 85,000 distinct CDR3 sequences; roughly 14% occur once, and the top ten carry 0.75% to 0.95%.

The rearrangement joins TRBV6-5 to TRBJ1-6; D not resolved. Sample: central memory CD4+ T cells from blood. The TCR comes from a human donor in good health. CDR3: CASRTGSNSPLHF. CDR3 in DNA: TGTGCCAGCAGGACGGGGAGTAATTCACCCCTCCACTTT.